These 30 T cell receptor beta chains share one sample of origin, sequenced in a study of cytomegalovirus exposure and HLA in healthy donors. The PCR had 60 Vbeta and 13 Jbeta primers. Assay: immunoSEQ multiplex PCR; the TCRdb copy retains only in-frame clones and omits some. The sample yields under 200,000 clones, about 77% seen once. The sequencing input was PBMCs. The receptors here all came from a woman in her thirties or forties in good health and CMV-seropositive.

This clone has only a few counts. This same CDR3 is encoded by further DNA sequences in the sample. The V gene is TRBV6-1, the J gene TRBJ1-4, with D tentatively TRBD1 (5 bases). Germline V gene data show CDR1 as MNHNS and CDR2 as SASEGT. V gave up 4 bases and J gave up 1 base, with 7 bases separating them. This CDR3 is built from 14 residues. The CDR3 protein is CASSAGGTNEKLFF. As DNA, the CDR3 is TGTGCCAGCAGTGCGGGGGGAACTAATGAAAAACTGTTTTTT.

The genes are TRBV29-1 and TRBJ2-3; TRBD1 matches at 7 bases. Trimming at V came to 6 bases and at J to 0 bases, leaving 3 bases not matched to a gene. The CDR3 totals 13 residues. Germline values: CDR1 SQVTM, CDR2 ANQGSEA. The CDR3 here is CSVRTGSTDTQYF. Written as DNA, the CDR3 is TGCAGCGTGAGGACAGGAAGCACAGATACGCAGTATTTT.

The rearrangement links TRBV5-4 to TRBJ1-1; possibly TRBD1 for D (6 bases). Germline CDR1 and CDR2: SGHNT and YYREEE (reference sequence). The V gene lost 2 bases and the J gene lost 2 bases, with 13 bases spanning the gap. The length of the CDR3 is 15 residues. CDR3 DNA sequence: TGTGCCAGCAGCTTAACCGGGACACCAAACACTGAAGCTTTCTTT. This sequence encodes CASSLTGTPNTEAFF. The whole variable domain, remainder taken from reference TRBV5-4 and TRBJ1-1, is ETGVTQSPTHLIKTRGQQVTLRCSSQSGHNTVSWYQQALGQGPQFIFQYYREEENGRGNFPPRFSGLQFPNYSSELNVNALELDDSALYLCASSLTGTPNTEAFFGQGTRLTVV.

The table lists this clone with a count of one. The CDR3 is CASRNSQGAGEQYF. The CDR3 nucleotides are TGTGCCAGCAGGAATTCACAGGGGGCGGGAGAGCAGTACTTC. The gene calls are TRBV6-5 and TRBJ2-7; TRBD1 agrees at 9 bases. Germline V gene sequence: CDR1 MNHEY, CDR2 SVGAGI. V was pared by 6 bases and J by 7 bases, with 10 bases of the junction left unmatched. CDR3 length: 14 residues.

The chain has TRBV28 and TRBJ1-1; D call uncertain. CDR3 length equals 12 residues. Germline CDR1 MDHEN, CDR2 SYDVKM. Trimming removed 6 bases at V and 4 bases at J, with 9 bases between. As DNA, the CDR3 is TGTGCCAGCAGCCCCCCCGGCACTGAAGCTTTCTTT. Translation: CASSPPGTEAFF.

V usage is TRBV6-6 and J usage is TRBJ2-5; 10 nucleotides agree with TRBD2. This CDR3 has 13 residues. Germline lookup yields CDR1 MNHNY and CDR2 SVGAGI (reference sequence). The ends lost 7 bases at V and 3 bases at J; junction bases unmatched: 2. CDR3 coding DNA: TGTGCCAGCACTGGACTAGCGGAAGAGACCCAGTACTTC. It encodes CASTGLAEETQYF.

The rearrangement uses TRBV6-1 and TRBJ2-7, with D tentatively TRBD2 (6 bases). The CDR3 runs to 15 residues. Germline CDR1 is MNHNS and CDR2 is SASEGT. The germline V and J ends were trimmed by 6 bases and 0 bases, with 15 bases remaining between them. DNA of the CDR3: TGTGCCAGCAGAGATGGGGAGGCCCTCTCCTACGAGCAGTACTTC. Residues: CASRDGEALSYEQYF.

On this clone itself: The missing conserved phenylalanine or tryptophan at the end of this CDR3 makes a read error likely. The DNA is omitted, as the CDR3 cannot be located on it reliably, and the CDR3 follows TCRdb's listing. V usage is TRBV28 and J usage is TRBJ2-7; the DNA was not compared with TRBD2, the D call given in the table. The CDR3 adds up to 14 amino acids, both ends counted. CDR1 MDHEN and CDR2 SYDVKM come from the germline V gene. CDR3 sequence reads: CASSLSSVAGGPQL.

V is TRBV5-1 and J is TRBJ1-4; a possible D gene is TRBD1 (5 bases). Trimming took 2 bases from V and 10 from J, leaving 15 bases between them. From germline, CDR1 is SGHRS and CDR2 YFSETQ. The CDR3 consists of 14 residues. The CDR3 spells CASSFGTDYGKLFF. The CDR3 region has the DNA TGCGCCAGCAGCTTCGGGACTGACTATGGAAAACTGTTTTTT. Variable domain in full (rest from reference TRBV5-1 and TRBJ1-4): KAGVTQTPRYLIKTRGQQVTLSCSPISGHRSVSWYQQTPGQGLQFLFEYFSETQRNKGNFPGRFSGRQFSNSRSEMNVSTLELGDSALYLCASSFGTDYGKLFFGSGTQLSVL.

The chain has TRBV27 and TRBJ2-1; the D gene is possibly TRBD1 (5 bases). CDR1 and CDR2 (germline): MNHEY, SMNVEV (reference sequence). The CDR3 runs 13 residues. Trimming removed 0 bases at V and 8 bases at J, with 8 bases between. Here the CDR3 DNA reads TGTGCCAGCAGTTTATCGGTGGGGCATGAGCAGTTCTTC. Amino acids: CASSLSVGHEQFF.

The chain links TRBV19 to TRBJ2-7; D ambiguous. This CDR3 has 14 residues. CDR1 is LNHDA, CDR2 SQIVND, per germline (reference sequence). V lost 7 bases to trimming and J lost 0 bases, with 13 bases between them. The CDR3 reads CASKETVSSYEQYF. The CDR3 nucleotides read TGTGCCAGTAAAGAAACGGTGAGCTCCTACGAGCAGTACTTC.

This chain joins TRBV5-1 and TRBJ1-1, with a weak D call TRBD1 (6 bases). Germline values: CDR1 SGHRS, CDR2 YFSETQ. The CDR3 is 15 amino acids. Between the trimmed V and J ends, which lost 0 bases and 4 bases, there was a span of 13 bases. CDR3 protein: CASSLGAGAVTEAFF. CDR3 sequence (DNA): TGCGCCAGCAGCTTGGGCGCAGGGGCGGTCACTGAAGCTTTCTTT.

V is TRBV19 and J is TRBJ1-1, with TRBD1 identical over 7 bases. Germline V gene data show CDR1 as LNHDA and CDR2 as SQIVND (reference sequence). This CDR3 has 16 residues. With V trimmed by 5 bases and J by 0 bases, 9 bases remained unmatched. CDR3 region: CASSLWDSGLNTEAFF. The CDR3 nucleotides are TGTGCCAGTAGTCTGTGGGACAGCGGTTTGAACACTGAAGCTTTCTTT. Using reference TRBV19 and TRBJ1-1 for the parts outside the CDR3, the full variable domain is DGGITQSPKYLFRKEGQNVTLSCEQNLNHDAMYWYRQDPGQGLRLIYYSQIVNDFQKGDIAEGYSVSREKKESFPLTVTSAQKNPTAFYLCASSLWDSGLNTEAFFGQGTRLTVV.

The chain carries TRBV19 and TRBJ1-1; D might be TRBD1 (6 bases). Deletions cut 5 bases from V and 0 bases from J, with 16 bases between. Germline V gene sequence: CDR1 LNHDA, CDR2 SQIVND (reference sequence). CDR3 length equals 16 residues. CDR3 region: CASSLGGGHMNTEAFF. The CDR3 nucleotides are TGTGCCAGTAGTCTCGGCGGGGGGCATATGAACACTGAAGCTTTCTTT.

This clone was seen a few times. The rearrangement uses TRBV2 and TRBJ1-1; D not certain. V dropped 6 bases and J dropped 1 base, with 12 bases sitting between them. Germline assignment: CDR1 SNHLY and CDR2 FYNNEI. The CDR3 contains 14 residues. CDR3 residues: CASSVVGGNTEAFF. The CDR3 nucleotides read TGTGCCAGCAGCGTAGTCGGAGGGAACACTGAAGCTTTCTTT.

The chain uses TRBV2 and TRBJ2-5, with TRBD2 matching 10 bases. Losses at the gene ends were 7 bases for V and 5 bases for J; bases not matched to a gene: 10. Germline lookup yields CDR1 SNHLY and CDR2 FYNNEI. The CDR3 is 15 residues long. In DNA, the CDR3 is TGTGCCAGCATGAGAGCGGGGGGGTTCCGGGAGACCCAGTACTTC. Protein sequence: CASMRAGGFRETQYF.

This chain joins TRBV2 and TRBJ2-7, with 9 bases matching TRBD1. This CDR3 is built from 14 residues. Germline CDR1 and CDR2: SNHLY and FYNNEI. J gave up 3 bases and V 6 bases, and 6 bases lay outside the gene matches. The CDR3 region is CASSGQGSIYEQYF. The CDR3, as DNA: TGTGCCAGCAGCGGACAGGGGTCGATCTACGAGCAGTACTTC.

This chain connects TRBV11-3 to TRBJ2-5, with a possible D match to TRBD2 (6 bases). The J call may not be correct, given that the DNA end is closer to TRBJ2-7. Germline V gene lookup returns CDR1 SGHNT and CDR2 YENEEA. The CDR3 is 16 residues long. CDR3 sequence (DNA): TGTGCCAGCAGCTCCCATCTAGCGCAAATGTTCTACGAGCAGTACTTC. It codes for CASSSHLAQMFYEQYF.

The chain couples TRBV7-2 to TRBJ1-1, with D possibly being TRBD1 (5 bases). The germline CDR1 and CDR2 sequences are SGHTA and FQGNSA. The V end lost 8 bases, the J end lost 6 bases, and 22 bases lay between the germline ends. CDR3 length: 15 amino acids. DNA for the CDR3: TGTGCCAGCGCCCGGCGGTTAGTTCAAGGGGCTGAAGCTTTCTTT. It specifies CASARRLVQGAEAFF.

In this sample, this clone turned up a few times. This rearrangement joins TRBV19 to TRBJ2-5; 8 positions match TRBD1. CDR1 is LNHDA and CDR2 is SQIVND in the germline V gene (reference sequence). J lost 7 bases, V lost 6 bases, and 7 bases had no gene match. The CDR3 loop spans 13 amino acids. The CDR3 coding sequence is TGTGCCAGTAGGAAAGGACAGGGCGGGACCCAGTACTTC. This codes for CASRKGQGGTQYF.

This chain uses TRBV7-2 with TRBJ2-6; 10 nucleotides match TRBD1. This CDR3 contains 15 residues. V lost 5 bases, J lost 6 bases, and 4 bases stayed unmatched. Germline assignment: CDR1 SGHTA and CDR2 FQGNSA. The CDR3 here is CASSRDRGEANVLTF. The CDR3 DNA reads TGTGCCAGCAGCCGGGACAGGGGAGAGGCCAACGTCCTGACTTTC. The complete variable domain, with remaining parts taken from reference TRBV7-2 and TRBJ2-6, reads GAGVSQSPSNKVTEKGKDVELRCDPISGHTALYWYRQSLGQGLEFLIYFQGNSAPDKSGLPSDRFSAERTGGSVSTLTIQRTQQEDSAVYLCASSRDRGEANVLTFGAGSRLTVL.

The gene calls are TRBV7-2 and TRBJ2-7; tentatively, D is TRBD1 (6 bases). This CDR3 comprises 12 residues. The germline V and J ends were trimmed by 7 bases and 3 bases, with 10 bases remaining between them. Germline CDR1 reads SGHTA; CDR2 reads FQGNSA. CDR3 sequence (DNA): TGTGCCAGCAAGGGCAGGGGCTACGAGCAGTACTTC. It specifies CASKGRGYEQYF.

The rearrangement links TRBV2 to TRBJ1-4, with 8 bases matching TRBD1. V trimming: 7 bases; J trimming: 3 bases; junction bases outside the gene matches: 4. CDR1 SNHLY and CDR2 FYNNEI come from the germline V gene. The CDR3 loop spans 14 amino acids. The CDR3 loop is CASKPGQANEKLFF. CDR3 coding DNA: TGTGCCAGCAAGCCGGGACAGGCTAATGAAAAACTGTTTTTT. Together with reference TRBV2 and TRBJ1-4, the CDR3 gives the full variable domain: EPEVTQTPSHQVTQMGQEVILRCVPISNHLYFYWYRQILGQKVEFLVSFYNNEISEKSEIFDDQFSVERPDGSNFTLKIRSTKLEDSAMYFCASKPGQANEKLFFGSGTQLSVL.

As DNA, the CDR3 is TGTGCCAGCACCGAGAGGGGGGGAGTAACTAATGAAAAACTGTTTTTT. Its protein product is CASTERGGVTNEKLFF. This sequence joins TRBV7-9 and TRBJ1-4; tentative D call: TRBD1 (6 bases). Germline CDR1 is SEHNR and CDR2 is FQNEAQ (reference sequence). Trimming took off 7 bases at V and 1 base at J, with 16 bases between the two ends. This CDR3 comprises 16 residues.

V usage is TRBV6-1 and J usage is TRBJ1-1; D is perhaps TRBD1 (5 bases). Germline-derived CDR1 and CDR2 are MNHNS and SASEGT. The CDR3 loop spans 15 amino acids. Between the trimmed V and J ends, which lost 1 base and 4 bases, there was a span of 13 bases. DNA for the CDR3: TGTGCCAGCAGTGAAGGCAGGGTGGGCACCACTGAAGCTTTCTTT. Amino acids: CASSEGRVGTTEAFF.

CDR3 nucleotide sequence: TGTGCCAGCAGTGAATACCAGGGATCCAAAGCTTTCTTT. Its protein is CASSEYQGSKAFF. V and J are TRBV25-1 and TRBJ1-1; D is perhaps TRBD1 (5 bases). The V end lost 0 bases, the J end lost 9 bases, and 11 bases lay between the germline ends. Per germline, CDR1 MGHDK and CDR2 SYGVNS. This CDR3 is 13 amino acids long.

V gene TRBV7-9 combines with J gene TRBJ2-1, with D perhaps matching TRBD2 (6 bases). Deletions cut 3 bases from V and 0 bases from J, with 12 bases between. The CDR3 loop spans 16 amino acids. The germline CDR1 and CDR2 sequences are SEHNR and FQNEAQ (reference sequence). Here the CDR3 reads CASSFGVGGSYNEQFF. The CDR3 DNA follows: TGTGCCAGCAGCTTCGGAGTCGGGGGCTCCTACAATGAGCAGTTCTTC.

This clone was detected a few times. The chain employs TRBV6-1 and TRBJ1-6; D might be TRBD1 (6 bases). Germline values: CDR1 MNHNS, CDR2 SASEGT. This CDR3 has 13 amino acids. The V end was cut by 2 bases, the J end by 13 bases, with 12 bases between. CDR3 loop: CASSEYEGVPLHF. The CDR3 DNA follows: TGTGCCAGCAGTGAATACGAGGGGGTGCCCCTCCACTTT.

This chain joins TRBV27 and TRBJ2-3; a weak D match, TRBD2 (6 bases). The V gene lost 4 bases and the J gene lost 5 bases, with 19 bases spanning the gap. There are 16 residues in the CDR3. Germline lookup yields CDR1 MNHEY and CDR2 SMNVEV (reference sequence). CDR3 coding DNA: TGTGCCAGCAGTTCCGCGCCTACGGGAGTACAAGATACGCAGTATTTT. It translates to CASSSAPTGVQDTQYF.

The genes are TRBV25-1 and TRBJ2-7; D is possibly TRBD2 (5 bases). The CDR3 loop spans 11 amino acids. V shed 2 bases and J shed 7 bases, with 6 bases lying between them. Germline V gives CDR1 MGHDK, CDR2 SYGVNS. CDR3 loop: CASSEGGEQYF. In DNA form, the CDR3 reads TGTGCCAGCAGTGAAGGAGGTGAGCAGTACTTC.